Below, one T cell receptor beta chain is given with its context. The germline CDR1 and CDR2 sequences are DFQATT and SNEGSKA (reference sequence). The CDR3 extends over 15 amino acids. Between the trimmed V and J ends, which lost 3 bases and 4 bases, there was a span of 19 bases. The data stem from a study of blood T cell repertoires in COVID-19. Here immunoSEQ multiplex PCR was the method, and the copy in TCRdb shows in-frame clones only, minus some. This table holds about 120,000 clones, 80% to 90% found once. The source of this sequence is a human donor in a cohort sampled during active COVID-19. V and J are TRBV20-1 and TRBJ2-7; D may be TRBD2 (5 bases). Sequencing used peripheral blood. The CDR3 spells CSASQEIPTRYEQYF. In nucleotides, the CDR3 is TGCAGTGCTAGTCAGGAGATCCCCACTAGATACGAGCAGTACTTC.